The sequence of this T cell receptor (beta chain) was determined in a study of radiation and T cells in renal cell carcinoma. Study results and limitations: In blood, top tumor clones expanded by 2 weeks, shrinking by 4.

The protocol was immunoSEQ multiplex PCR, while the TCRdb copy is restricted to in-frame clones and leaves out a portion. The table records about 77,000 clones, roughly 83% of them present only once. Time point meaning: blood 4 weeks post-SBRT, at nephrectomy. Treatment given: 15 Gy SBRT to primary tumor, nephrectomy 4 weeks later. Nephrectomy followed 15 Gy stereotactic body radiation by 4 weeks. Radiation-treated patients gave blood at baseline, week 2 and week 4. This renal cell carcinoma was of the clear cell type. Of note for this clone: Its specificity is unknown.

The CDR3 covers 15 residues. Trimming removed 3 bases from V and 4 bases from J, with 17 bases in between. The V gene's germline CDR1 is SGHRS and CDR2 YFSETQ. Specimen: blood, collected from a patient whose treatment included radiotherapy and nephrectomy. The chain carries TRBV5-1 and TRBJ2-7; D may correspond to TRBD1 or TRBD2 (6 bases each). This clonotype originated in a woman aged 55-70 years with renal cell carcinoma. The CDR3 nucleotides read TGCGCCAGCAGCTGGGAGAAGGGGGGCTTTTACGAGCAGTACTTC. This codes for CASSWEKGGFYEQYF.